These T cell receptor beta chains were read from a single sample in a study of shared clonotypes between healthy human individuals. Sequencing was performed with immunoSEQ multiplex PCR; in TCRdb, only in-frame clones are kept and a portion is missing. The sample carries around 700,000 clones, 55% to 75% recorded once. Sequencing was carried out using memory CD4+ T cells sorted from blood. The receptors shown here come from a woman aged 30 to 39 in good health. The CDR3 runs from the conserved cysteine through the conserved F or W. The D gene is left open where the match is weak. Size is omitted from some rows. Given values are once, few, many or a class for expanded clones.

TGCGCCAGCAGCTTGGATTGGGGGCAGACCGGGGAGCTGTTTTTT | CASSLDWGQTGELFF | TRBJ2-2 | - | - | TRBV5-1
TGTGCCAGCAGCGTCGGCCCGGGGGGCTACACCTTC | CASSVGPGGYTF | TRBJ1-2 | - | - | TRBV2
TGTGCTAGTGGACCGGGTCATGGGGTGGAAGAGCAGTTCTTC | CASGPGHGVEEQFF | TRBJ2-1 | - | - | TRBV12-5
TGTGCCACCAGGGGTAGCGGGAGAGGCACCGGGGAGCTGTTTTTT | CATRGSGRGTGELFF | TRBJ2-2 | TRBD2 | once | TRBV15
TGTGCCAGTAGCACCACCGGGACGGCTAATGAAAAACTGTTTTTT | CASSTTGTANEKLFF | TRBJ1-4 | - | - | TRBV19
TGTGCCAGCAGCCAGCTAGCGGGAGGGCCCGAGGGGGAGCTGTTTTTT | CASSQLAGGPEGELFF | TRBJ2-2 | TRBD2 | few | TRBV5-4
TGCGCCAGCAGCTTGTGGTTTGGGCCTCCGTCTAGCACAGATACGCAGTATTTT | CASSLWFGPPSSTDTQYF | TRBJ2-3 | - | - | TRBV5-1
TGTGCCAGCAGTTTACGGTCGGGGGCGAGGAATCAGCCCCAGCATTTT | CASSLRSGARNQPQHF | TRBJ1-5 | - | - | TRBV28
TGTGCCACCAGCTACCGGATCGGGACAGGGGTAGTATATGAGCAGTTCTTC | CATSYRIGTGVVYEQFF | TRBJ2-1 | TRBD1 | once | TRBV15
TGTGCCATCAGCCGGGACTACGAGCAGTACTTC | CAISRDYEQYF | TRBJ2-7 | - | - | TRBV10-3
TGTGCCAGCAGCCCGGAGGGGTACGAGCAGTACTTC | CASSPEGYEQYF | TRBJ2-7 | - | - | TRBV5-5
TGTGCCAGTAGTATAGAGGGACAGGGTGGCTACGAGCAGTACTTC | CASSIEGQGGYEQYF | TRBJ2-7 | TRBD1 | - | TRBV19
TGTGCCAGCGCCAGAGGGGAGACCCAGTACTTC | CASARGETQYF | TRBJ2-5 | - | - | TRBV27
TGTGCCATCAGTGGATTGGGCTCTGAAAAACTGTTTTTT | CAISGLGSEKLFF | TRBJ1-4 | - | - | TRBV10-3
TGTGCCAGCAGCTTAGAGGTTAGGGACCGCCCGGCTTTCTTT | CASSLEVRDRPAFF | TRBJ1-1 | - | - | TRBV11-1
TGTGCCAGCAGTCCACGGGGGGGGCCCTACGAGCAGTACTTC | CASSPRGGPYEQYF | TRBJ2-7 | TRBD2 | - | TRBV28
TGTGCCAGCGATTCAGGGGGTTATGGCTACACCTTC | CASDSGGYGYTF | TRBJ1-2 | TRBD1 | - | TRBV28
TGTGCCAGCAGCCAAGGTTTTGGGGGAAGTTGGGGCTACACCTTC | CASSQGFGGSWGYTF | TRBJ1-2 | - | - | TRBV4-2
TGTGCCAGCAGGATTGGGAACACTGAAGCTTTCTTT | CASRIGNTEAFF | TRBJ1-1 | - | - | TRBV28
TGTGCCAGCAGCTTAGGTTGGGCCGGGGGGGAAAAACTGTTTTTT | CASSLGWAGGEKLFF | TRBJ1-4 | - | - | TRBV7-2
TGCGCCAGCAGCCCCAGACTAGCGGGAGGGGGTACCCAGTACTTC | CASSPRLAGGGTQYF | TRBJ2-5 | TRBD2 | - | TRBV4-1
TGTGCCAGCAGCTTGGGGACTGTGAAATCCTCGGAGACCCAGTACTTC | CASSLGTVKSSETQYF | TRBJ2-5 | - | - | TRBV6-4
TGTGCCATCTGGGATAGCTCCTACAATGAGCAGTTCTTC | CAIWDSSYNEQFF | TRBJ2-1 | - | once | TRBV10-3
TGTGCCAGCAGCCTGAGACTTTACTCCTACGAGCAGTACTTC | CASSLRLYSYEQYF | TRBJ2-7 | - | - | TRBV5-6